This entry features one T cell receptor (beta chain) sequence. Original handling: Amplification from reference gene primers served as the basis for estimated nucleated cell counts. Sequencing was performed with immunoSEQ multiplex PCR; in TCRdb, only in-frame clones are kept and a portion is missing. V and J calls and clone size come straight from that table; D and trimming were deduced from the DNA. This sample has roughly 130,000 clones; just under 85% occur once, and the top ten carry more than 2.5%. These data are taken from a study of blood T cell repertoires in COVID-19. About the study: Sites across the United States, Italy and Spain contributed samples from acute and convalescent COVID-19. Nucleic acid was either cDNA or gDNA, and it came from T cells, B-cell-depleted T cells, or PBMCs.

The sequenced sample consisted of peripheral blood. This clonotype originated in a woman older than 75 with acute or convalescent COVID-19.

CDR3 residues: CASSIRRTSADSPLHF. CDR3 coding DNA: TGTGCCAGTAGTATAAGGAGGACGTCGGCGGATTCACCCCTCCACTTT. V usage is TRBV19 and J usage is TRBJ1-6; no firm D call. The germline V and J ends were trimmed by 2 bases and 8 bases, with 16 bases remaining between them. The CDR3 extends over 16 amino acids. Germline V CDR1 and CDR2: LNHDA, SQIVND (reference sequence).